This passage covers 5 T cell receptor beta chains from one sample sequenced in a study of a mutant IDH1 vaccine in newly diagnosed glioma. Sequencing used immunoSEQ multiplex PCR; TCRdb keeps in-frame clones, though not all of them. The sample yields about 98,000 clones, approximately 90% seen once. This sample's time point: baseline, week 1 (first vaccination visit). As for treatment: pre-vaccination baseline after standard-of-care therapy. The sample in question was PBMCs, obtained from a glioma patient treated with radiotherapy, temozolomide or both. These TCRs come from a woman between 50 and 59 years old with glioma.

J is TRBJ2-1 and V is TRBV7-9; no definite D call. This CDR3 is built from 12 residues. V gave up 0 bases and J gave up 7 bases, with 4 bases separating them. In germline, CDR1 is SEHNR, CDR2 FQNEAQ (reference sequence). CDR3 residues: CASSLAVNEQFF. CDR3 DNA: TGTGCCAGCAGCTTAGCGGTAAATGAGCAGTTCTTC.

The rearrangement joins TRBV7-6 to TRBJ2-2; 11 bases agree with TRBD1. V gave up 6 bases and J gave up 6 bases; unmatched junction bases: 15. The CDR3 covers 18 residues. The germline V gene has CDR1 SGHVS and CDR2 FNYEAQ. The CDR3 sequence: CASSFTPSGTGGPGELFF. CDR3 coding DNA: TGTGCCAGCAGTTTTACCCCGTCCGGGACAGGGGGTCCCGGGGAGCTGTTTTTT.

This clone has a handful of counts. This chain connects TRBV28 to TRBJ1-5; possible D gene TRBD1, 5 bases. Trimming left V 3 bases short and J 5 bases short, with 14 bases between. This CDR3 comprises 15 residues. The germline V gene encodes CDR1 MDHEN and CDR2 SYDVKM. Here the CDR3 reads CASSFLGAGDQPQHF. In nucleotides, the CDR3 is TGTGCCAGCAGTTTTTTAGGGGCGGGAGATCAGCCCCAGCATTTT.

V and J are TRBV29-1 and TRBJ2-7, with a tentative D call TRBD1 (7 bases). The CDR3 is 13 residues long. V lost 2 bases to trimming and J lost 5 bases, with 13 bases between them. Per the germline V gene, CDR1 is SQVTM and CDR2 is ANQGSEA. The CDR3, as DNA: TGCAGCGTTGAAAACCAGGGGGGAAACGAGCAGTACTTC. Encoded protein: CSVENQGGNEQYF.

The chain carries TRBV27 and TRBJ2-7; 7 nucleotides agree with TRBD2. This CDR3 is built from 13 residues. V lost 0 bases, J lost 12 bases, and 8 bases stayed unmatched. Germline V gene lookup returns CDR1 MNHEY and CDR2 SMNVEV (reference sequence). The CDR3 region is CASSLSLAAKAYF. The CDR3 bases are TGTGCCAGCAGTTTATCCCTAGCGGCAAAGGCGTACTTC.